Described below is a single T cell receptor beta chain sequence and its context. These data originate in a study of blood T cells in healthy people across ages. The authors ran a second PCR of about 7 to 11 cycles using a sample-barcoded 5' primer and a J-beta primer mix. TCRdb reprocessed the 5' RACE reads with MiXCR, giving one entry per CDR3 protein. The sample shows about 1.5 million distinct CDR3 sequences, 35% to 45% of them seen only once. V dropped 5 bases and J dropped 6 bases, with 11 bases sitting between them. The CDR3 length is 14 residues. Germline CDR1 reads SNHLY; CDR2 reads FYNNEI. The source of this sequence is a woman aged 18-30 years in good health. V is TRBV2 and J is TRBJ1-6; D ambiguous. The sequenced sample consisted of blood. The CDR3 DNA sequence: TGTGCCAGCAGTATTGGGTCGGCTAATTCACCCCTCCACTTT. As protein: CASSIGSANSPLHF.